These 23 T cell receptor beta chains came from one sample sequenced in a study of blood T cell repertoires in COVID-19. The table came from immunoSEQ multiplex PCR; TCRdb's copy has only in-frame clones and leaves some out. In the table there are over 50,000 clones, approximately 84% of which are singletons. Sample: peripheral blood. The receptors derive from a human donor in a cohort sampled during active COVID-19.

The genes are TRBV9 and TRBJ1-6; perhaps TRBD1 as D (5 bases). Germline V lookup: CDR1 SGDLS, CDR2 YYNGEE. CDR3 length: 15 amino acids. Trimming removed 1 base at V and 6 bases at J, with 11 bases between. CDR3 bases: TGTGCCAGCAGCGTAAGGGGAACCGGTAATTCACCCCTCCACTTT. This codes for CASSVRGTGNSPLHF.

This clone was counted once. The chain recombines TRBV7-2 with TRBJ2-5, with a weak D call TRBD1 (6 bases). Trimming shortened V by 5 bases and J by 5 bases, and 9 bases separated the two germline ends. The CDR3 has 12 amino acids. Looked up from germline, CDR1 is SGHTA and CDR2 is FQGNSA. CDR3 residues: CASSPDRETQYF. The CDR3 region has the DNA TGTGCCAGCAGCCCAGACAGGGAGACCCAGTACTTC.

The chain recombines TRBV5-1 with TRBJ1-1, with unresolved D. The CDR3 contains 15 residues. Germline lookup yields CDR1 SGHRS and CDR2 YFSETQ. Trimming removed 0 bases from V and 4 bases from J, with 13 bases in between. The CDR3 sequence: CASSLVPAVRTEAFF. DNA for the CDR3: TGCGCCAGCAGCTTGGTTCCAGCGGTACGCACTGAAGCTTTCTTT.

V gene TRBV30 combines with J gene TRBJ2-7; 9 bases fit TRBD1. Germline V lookup: CDR1 GTSNPN, CDR2 SVGIG (reference sequence). CDR3 size: 14 residues. The junction had 3 bases not matched to a gene; V was cut back by 2 bases and J by 1 base. CDR3 DNA sequence: TGTGCCTGGAGTACAGGGGGCAGTTCCTACGAGCAGTACTTC. Translated, it gives CAWSTGGSSYEQYF.

The genes are TRBV28 and TRBJ1-5; D is uncertain. The V gene's germline CDR1 is MDHEN and CDR2 SYDVKM. Trimming removed 7 bases from V and 0 bases from J, with 4 bases in between. This CDR3 spans 12 amino acids. The CDR3 DNA is TGTGCCAGCACCTATAGCAATCAGCCCCAGCATTTT. It specifies CASTYSNQPQHF. The full variable domain, in which reference TRBV28 and TRBJ1-5 provide the parts outside the CDR3, is DVKVTQSSRYLVKRTGEKVFLECVQDMDHENMFWYRQDPGLGLRLIYFSYDVKMKEKGDIPEGYSVSREKKERFSLILESASTNQTSMYLCASTYSNQPQHFGDGTRLSIL.

This rearrangement joins TRBV29-1 to TRBJ2-7; 12 bases are a match to TRBD2. The trim removed 7 bases at V and 6 bases at J, leaving 7 bases unmatched. CDR1 SQVTM and CDR2 ANQGSEA come from the germline V gene. The CDR3 is made up of 13 amino acids. The CDR3 DNA follows: TGCAGCGGCATGACTAGCGGGAGTGGCGAGCAGTACTTC. Amino acids: CSGMTSGSGEQYF.

This rearrangement joins TRBV19 to TRBJ1-2; D call uncertain. The CDR3 sequence is 13 residues long. Trimming shortened V by 4 bases and J by 4 bases, and 10 bases separated the two germline ends. Germline CDR1 reads LNHDA; CDR2 reads SQIVND (reference sequence). CDR3 nucleotide sequence: TGTGCCAGTAGTACGGAGTCCCCCTATGGCTACACCTTC. Its protein product is CASSTESPYGYTF.

V gene TRBV10-3 combines with J gene TRBJ2-2; 7 bases line up with TRBD1. The trim removed 7 bases at V and 7 bases at J, leaving 6 bases unmatched. CDR3 length: 13 amino acids. Per germline, CDR1 ENHRY and CDR2 SYGVKD. The CDR3 nucleotides are TGTGCCATCAAGGGGACAGTTGACGGGGAGCTGTTTTTT. Residues: CAIKGTVDGELFF.

J is TRBJ2-7 and V is TRBV18; D is uncertain. Trimming removed 0 bases from V and 3 bases from J, with 9 bases in between. This CDR3 is built from 14 residues. CDR1 and CDR2 (germline): KGHSH, LQKENI. The chain's CDR3 is CASSPPNRGYEQYF. Written as DNA, the CDR3 is TGTGCCAGCTCACCACCCAACCGCGGCTACGAGCAGTACTTC. Using reference TRBV18 and TRBJ2-7 for the parts outside the CDR3, the full variable domain is NAGVMQNPRHLVRRRGQEARLRCSPMKGHSHVYWYRQLPEEGLKFMVYLQKENIIDESGMPKERFSAEFPKEGPSILRIQQVVRGDSAAYFCASSPPNRGYEQYFGPGTRLTVT.

This chain joins TRBV14 and TRBJ1-1; 7 positions match TRBD1. V lost 2 bases and J lost 1; bases outside the gene matches: 4. This CDR3 is 15 amino acids long. Germline V lookup: CDR1 SGHDN, CDR2 FVKESK. The CDR3 region has the DNA TGTGCCAGCAGCCAAATACAGGGGCCGAACACTGAAGCTTTCTTT. Its protein product is CASSQIQGPNTEAFF.

This clone occurred a few times. V and J are TRBV3-1 (or the pseudogene TRBV3-2) and TRBJ2-7; D unresolved. This CDR3 comprises 13 residues. Germline CDR1 reads LGHDT; CDR2 reads YNNKEL (reference sequence). Trimming took 4 bases from V and 7 from J, leaving 14 bases between them. The CDR3 DNA reads TGTGCCAGCAGCCCAATTTTCCAACAAGAGCAGTACTTC. This sequence encodes CASSPIFQQEQYF.

This clone was detected only once. The V gene is TRBV18, the J gene TRBJ1-4; 7 positions match TRBD1. This CDR3 is 14 amino acids long. The trim removed 9 bases at V and 8 bases at J, leaving 12 bases unmatched. CDR1 and CDR2 (germline): KGHSH, LQKENI. The CDR3 DNA is TGTGCCAGTTCCAATAGGACAGGAAACGAAAAACTGTTTTTT. Translation: CASSNRTGNEKLFF. Full variable domain (outside the CDR3, taken from reference TRBV18 and TRBJ1-4): NAGVMQNPRHLVRRRGQEARLRCSPMKGHSHVYWYRQLPEEGLKFMVYLQKENIIDESGMPKERFSAEFPKEGPSILRIQQVVRGDSAAYFCASSNRTGNEKLFFGSGTQLSVL.

The chain couples TRBV5-3 to TRBJ2-7; D perhaps matches TRBD2 (6 bases). TRBV5-3 qualifies as an ORF whose function is uncertain. This CDR3 spans 15 amino acids. V was pared by 3 bases and J by 1 base, with 14 bases between. CDR3 DNA: TGTGCCAGAAGCTGCCCGGCGGGGAAGTCCTACGAGCAGTACTTC. It is translated as CARSCPAGKSYEQYF.

The chain combines TRBV11-3 with TRBJ2-7; possible D gene TRBD1, 5 bases. Trimming shortened V by 4 bases and J by 5 bases, and 12 bases separated the two germline ends. Germline lookup yields CDR1 SGHNT and CDR2 YENEEA. The CDR3 is 13 amino acids. In nucleotides, the CDR3 is TGTGCCAGCAGCTCCCCAAGGGGCCACGAGCAGTACTTC. Protein sequence: CASSSPRGHEQYF.

The V gene is TRBV28, the J gene TRBJ2-3; 11 bases fit TRBD2. This CDR3 has 16 residues. Trimming removed 3 bases from V and 6 bases from J; junction bases left unmatched: 8. CDR1 is MDHEN and CDR2 is SYDVKM in the germline V gene. CDR3 bases: TGTGCCAGCAGTTTGCCCGCTAGCGGGAGGCGCGATACGCAGTATTTT. Its translation: CASSLPASGRRDTQYF.

The CDR3 loop is CASSRRVATNEKLFF. In nucleotides, the CDR3 is TGTGCCAGCAGCCGCAGGGTCGCAACTAATGAAAAACTGTTTTTT. The chain links TRBV5-4 to TRBJ1-4; D might be TRBD1 (5 bases). The CDR3 extends over 15 amino acids. V lost 4 bases and J lost 0, with 10 bases in between. The V gene's germline CDR1 is SGHNT and CDR2 YYREEE (reference sequence). The full variable domain, rest sourced from reference TRBV5-4 and TRBJ1-4, is ETGVTQSPTHLIKTRGQQVTLRCSSQSGHNTVSWYQQALGQGPQFIFQYYREEENGRGNFPPRFSGLQFPNYSSELNVNALELDDSALYLCASSRRVATNEKLFFGSGTQLSVL.

The chain joins TRBV28 to TRBJ1-2; D uncertain. V was clipped by 10 bases and J by 6 bases, with 15 bases between them. Per germline, CDR1 MDHEN and CDR2 SYDVKM. The CDR3 runs 12 residues. The DNA for the CDR3 is TGTGCCACCACCCCGATGAGTAATGGCTACACCTTC. Translated, it gives CATTPMSNGYTF.

The genes are TRBV28 and TRBJ1-5; D not certain. Germline CDR1 is MDHEN and CDR2 is SYDVKM. V was clipped by 5 bases and J by 5 bases, with 10 bases between them. There are 13 residues in the CDR3. The DNA for the CDR3 is TGTGCCAGCAGTCCTCCGGTCCATCAGCCCCAGCATTTT. Residues: CASSPPVHQPQHF.

The chain couples TRBV28 to TRBJ2-3, with unresolved D. The germline gives CDR1 MDHEN, CDR2 SYDVKM. The CDR3 totals 12 residues. V gave up 7 bases and J gave up 6 bases, with 11 bases separating them. The CDR3 nucleotides read TGTGCCAGCACCCAGAACGGGGATACGCAGTATTTT. Translating it yields CASTQNGDTQYF.

Only one count was recorded for this clone. V gene TRBV18 combines with J gene TRBJ2-7, with D unclear. CDR3 length: 13 residues. Per the germline V gene, CDR1 is KGHSH and CDR2 is LQKENI. Between the trimmed V and J ends, which lost 5 bases and 0 bases, there was a span of 8 bases. CDR3 in amino acids: CASSGAISYEQYF. The CDR3 region has the DNA TGTGCCAGCTCAGGAGCGATCTCCTACGAGCAGTACTTC.

CDR3 sequence: CASSRTGKHEKLFF. The CDR3 DNA reads as TGTGCCAGTAGTCGGACAGGGAAACATGAAAAACTGTTTTTT. The rearrangement uses TRBV19 and TRBJ1-4; the match to TRBD1 covers 8 bases. The CDR3 loop spans 14 amino acids. J lost 6 bases, V lost 5 bases, and 5 bases had no gene match. Germline CDR1 LNHDA, CDR2 SQIVND (reference sequence).

The J gene is TRBJ1-5, the V gene TRBV25-1; D not resolved. The V gene's germline CDR1 is MGHDK and CDR2 SYGVNS. This CDR3 is built from 13 residues. The V end was cut by 1 base, the J end by 2 bases, with 3 bases between. CDR3 DNA: TGTGCCAGCAGTGAATCGGGCAATCAGCCCCAGCATTTT. Protein product: CASSESGNQPQHF. The variable domain in full, with the rest retrieved from reference TRBV25-1 and TRBJ1-5, is EADIYQTPRYLVIGTGKKITLECSQTMGHDKMYWYQQDPGMELHLIHYSYGVNSTEKGDLSSESTVSRIRTEHFPLTLESARPSHTSQYLCASSESGNQPQHFGDGTRLSIL.

This clone was observed a handful of times. The chain combines TRBV5-1 with TRBJ1-1; 7 bases line up with TRBD1. After removal of 0 bases from V and 3 bases from J, the junction contained 2 bases not matched to a gene. The germline V gene has CDR1 SGHRS and CDR2 YFSETQ. This CDR3 has 14 residues. The CDR3: CASSLGDSYTEAFF. The DNA of the CDR3 is TGCGCCAGCAGCTTGGGGGACAGTTACACTGAAGCTTTCTTT.